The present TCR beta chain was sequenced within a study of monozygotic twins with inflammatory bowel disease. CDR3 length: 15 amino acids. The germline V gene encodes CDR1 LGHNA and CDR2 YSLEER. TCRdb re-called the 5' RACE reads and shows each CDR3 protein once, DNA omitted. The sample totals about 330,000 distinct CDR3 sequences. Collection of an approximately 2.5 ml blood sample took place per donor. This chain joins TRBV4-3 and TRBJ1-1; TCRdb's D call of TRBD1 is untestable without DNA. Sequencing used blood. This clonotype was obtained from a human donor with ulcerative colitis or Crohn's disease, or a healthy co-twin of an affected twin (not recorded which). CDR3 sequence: CASSQGRSGAGEAFF.